The clone carrying this TCR beta chain was counted a few times. Antigen unknown. V was trimmed by 6 bases and J by 4 bases, leaving 13 bases between them. From germline, CDR1 is SGHVS and CDR2 FQNEAQ. The CDR3 has 14 amino acids. The TCRbeta library was prepared with unique molecular identifiers. TCRdb recomputed calls from the PCR reads with MiXCR, one row per CDR3 protein. The data show about 980,000 distinct CDR3 sequences, with 25% to 30% seen just once and 25% to 35% held by the top ten. This sample was taken from a study of T-cell reconstitution after alpha-beta-depleted transplantation in children. Findings and caveats of the study: From newly produced T cells came most of the T-cell counts and diversity one year after transplant. Some patients' high day-60 TCRbeta diversity was attributed to recipient cells surviving conditioning. In patients about two months after transplant, alpha-beta T cells reportedly arose from several hundred expanded graft clones.

This chain connects TRBV7-8 to TRBJ2-1; D tentatively fits TRBD1 or TRBD2 (5 bases each). The sequencing used PBMCs, mostly from graft donor cells, collected 360 days after TCRalphabeta/CD19-depleted stem cell transplant. This clonotype was sampled from a boy under two years old who had a stem cell transplant for SCID, so the T cells may come from the graft donor. The CDR3 is CASSTGTMYNEQFF. CDR3 bases: TGTGCCAGCAGTACCGGGACGATGTACAATGAGCAGTTCTTC.